This passage covers 22 T cell receptor beta chains from one sample sequenced in a study of blood T cell repertoires in COVID-19. Repertoires were generated with immunoSEQ multiplex PCR, while TCRdb's copy carries only in-frame clones and drops some. The table has some 180,000 clones, roughly 84% seen once; the top ten hold about 11%. The material sequenced was peripheral blood. The receptors derive from a man in his sixties or seventies with active or convalescent COVID-19.

The J gene is TRBJ1-2, the V gene TRBV5-1, with a weak D call TRBD1 (5 bases). The CDR3 is 14 residues long. Looked up from germline, CDR1 is SGHRS and CDR2 is YFSETQ. The V end lost 0 bases, the J end lost 2 bases, and 8 bases lay between the germline ends. The CDR3 DNA is TGCGCCAGCAGCTTGGACAGGCGGAACTATGGCTACACCTTC. The encoded protein is CASSLDRRNYGYTF.

The J gene is TRBJ1-2, the V gene TRBV7-9, with D possibly being TRBD1 (6 bases). Germline CDR1 reads SEHNR; CDR2 reads FQNEAQ (reference sequence). V lost 6 bases, J lost 0 bases, and 14 bases lay in between. The CDR3 contains 15 residues. In DNA form, the CDR3 reads TGTGCCAGCAGTTTCGGACAGCCAGCTAACTATGGCTACACCTTC. Amino acid sequence: CASSFGQPANYGYTF.

This clone has only a few counts. CDR3 sequence: CASKIFGRNQPQHF. The CDR3 DNA reads as TGTGCCAGCAAGATCTTTGGGCGCAATCAGCCCCAGCATTTT. The V gene is TRBV6-6, the J gene TRBJ1-5; no definite D call. The V end lost 7 bases, the J end lost 2 bases, and 12 bases lay between the germline ends. CDR1 is MNHNY and CDR2 is SVGAGI in the germline V gene (reference sequence). The CDR3 has 14 residues.

The genes are TRBV7-2 and TRBJ2-7; D may be TRBD2 (5 bases). Germline loops: CDR1 SGHTA, CDR2 FQGNSA. Trimming shortened V by 7 bases and J by 1 base, and 11 bases separated the two germline ends. The CDR3 loop spans 13 amino acids. In nucleotides, the CDR3 is TGTGCCAGCACCCCTCGGGGTTCCTACGAGCAGTACTTC. It encodes CASTPRGSYEQYF.

This chain connects TRBV6-2 or TRBV6-3 to TRBJ1-1; 7 bases map to TRBD1. Trimming removed 4 bases from V and 4 bases from J; junction bases left unmatched: 15. The germline V gene has CDR1 MNHEY and CDR2 SVGEGT. The CDR3 loop spans 17 amino acids. The DNA of the CDR3 is TGTGCCAGCAGTTCCAACGACGCAGGGGGGAAGAGCACTGAAGCTTTCTTT. Protein product: CASSSNDAGGKSTEAFF.

This chain connects TRBV2 to TRBJ1-3, with 7 bases aligning to TRBD1. Per germline, CDR1 SNHLY and CDR2 FYNNEI. The J segment lost 4 bases and the V segment lost 4 bases, leaving 10 bases of the junction unmatched. The CDR3 length is 16 residues. CDR3 region: CASSVTGLIIGNTIYF. CDR3 DNA sequence: TGTGCCAGCAGTGTGACAGGGTTAATTATCGGAAACACCATATATTTT.

A few counts support this clone. The chain uses TRBV4-3 and TRBJ2-2; 9 bases match TRBD2. Unmatched junction bases numbered 1, after V lost 4 bases and J lost 4 bases. CDR1 and CDR2 (germline): LGHNA, YSLEER. The CDR3 sequence is 14 residues long. The CDR3 coding sequence is TGCGCCAGCAGCCTAGCGGGGGCCACCGGGGAGCTGTTTTTT. This sequence encodes CASSLAGATGELFF.

J is TRBJ2-3 and V is TRBV19, with 8 bases that match TRBD1. The germline V gene encodes CDR1 LNHDA and CDR2 SQIVND (reference sequence). Trimming took 6 bases from V and 2 from J; bases not matched to a gene: 10. The CDR3 runs 16 residues. The CDR3 is CASSPGTGTNTDTQYF. In DNA form, the CDR3 reads TGTGCCAGTAGCCCTGGGACAGGCACAAACACAGATACGCAGTATTTT.

The gene calls are TRBV6-2 or TRBV6-3 and TRBJ2-2; no clear D gene. With 2 bases removed from V and 8 bases from J, the gap between germline ends came to 9 bases. The CDR3 runs to 13 residues. Germline loops: CDR1 MNHEY, CDR2 SVGEGT. CDR3 bases: TGTGCCAGCAGTTACCCCCGGTTGGGGGAGCTGTTTTTT. Amino acid sequence: CASSYPRLGELFF.

The chain uses TRBV2 and TRBJ2-7; D is undetermined. The V end lost 2 bases, the J end lost 3 bases, and 8 bases lay between the germline ends. Germline CDR1 and CDR2: SNHLY and FYNNEI. The length of the CDR3 is 13 residues. The DNA for the CDR3 is TGTGCCAGCAGTGAATTGGGCCTCTACGAGCAGTACTTC. The encoded protein is CASSELGLYEQYF.

The rearrangement uses TRBV5-6 and TRBJ2-1, with D tentatively TRBD1 (6 bases). Germline assignment: CDR1 SGHDT and CDR2 YYEEEE. Between the trimmed V and J ends, which lost 4 bases and 1 base, there was a span of 15 bases. CDR3 size: 16 residues. CDR3 sequence reads: CASSPLARGSYNEQFF. In nucleotides, the CDR3 is TGTGCCAGCAGCCCTCTGGCCAGGGGTTCCTACAATGAGCAGTTCTTC.

J is TRBJ1-1 and V is TRBV30; D is possibly TRBD1 (6 bases). The germline V and J ends were trimmed by 4 bases and 0 bases, with 12 bases remaining between them. In germline, CDR1 is GTSNPN, CDR2 SVGIG (reference sequence). This CDR3 has 14 amino acids. The CDR3 is CAWTGQNLNTEAFF. CDR3 nucleotides: TGTGCCTGGACTGGACAGAACTTGAACACTGAAGCTTTCTTT.

The gene calls are TRBV5-1 and TRBJ2-1; 10 bases match TRBD1. The CDR3 length is 15 residues. Per the germline V gene, CDR1 is SGHRS and CDR2 is YFSETQ. Unmatched junction bases numbered 7, after V lost 4 bases and J lost 6 bases. For the CDR3, the DNA is TGCGCCAGCAGCAGGCAGGGACAGGGGCTCAATGAGCAGTTCTTC. Amino acid sequence: CASSRQGQGLNEQFF.

The V call is TRBV18, the J call TRBJ1-1; 7 nucleotides match TRBD1. Trimming removed 4 bases from V and 3 bases from J; junction bases left unmatched: 5. The V gene's germline CDR1 is KGHSH and CDR2 LQKENI. The CDR3 spans 14 residues. This CDR3 reads CASSLAGTDTEAFF. CDR3 DNA sequence: TGTGCCAGCTCACTCGCCGGGACAGACACTGAAGCTTTCTTT.

V is TRBV19 and J is TRBJ2-5; 8 bases line up with TRBD1. V lost 3 bases and J lost 2; bases outside the gene matches: 5. The CDR3 has 15 amino acids. CDR1 LNHDA and CDR2 SQIVND come from the germline V gene (reference sequence). The CDR3, as DNA: TGTGCCAGTAGTATTGGGTACAGGGGGCAAGAGACCCAGTACTTC. It is translated as CASSIGYRGQETQYF.

CDR3 nucleotide sequence: TGTGCCAGTAGTGCTCAGGTGTATAATGAAAAACTGTTTTTT. This encodes CASSAQVYNEKLFF. The chain couples TRBV19 to TRBJ1-4; no clear D. Trimming took off 5 bases at V and 4 bases at J, with 11 bases between the two ends. CDR3 length: 14 residues. CDR1 is LNHDA, CDR2 SQIVND, per germline (reference sequence).

This clone occurred once. The chain uses TRBV5-1 and TRBJ2-1; 7 nucleotides match TRBD2. The CDR3 loop spans 16 amino acids. With V trimmed by 4 bases and J by 1 base, 8 bases remained unmatched. Germline V gene sequence: CDR1 SGHRS, CDR2 YFSETQ. Written as DNA, the CDR3 is TGCGCCAGCAGCCACCGCCGGGGGGTTTCCTACAATGAGCAGTTCTTC. The encoded protein is CASSHRRGVSYNEQFF.

The sample holds one count of this clone. This chain connects TRBV5-1 to TRBJ2-5; 10 bases map to TRBD2. The CDR3 totals 17 residues. Germline-derived CDR1 and CDR2 are SGHRS and YFSETQ. V shed 4 bases, J shed 0 bases, and the junction held 9 bases outside the gene matches. CDR3 loop: CASSLPGTSVNQETQYF. CDR3 sequence (DNA): TGCGCCAGCAGCCTACCAGGGACTAGCGTAAACCAAGAGACCCAGTACTTC.

V and J are TRBV7-8 and TRBJ2-4; D may be TRBD2 (5 bases). From germline, CDR1 is SGHVS and CDR2 FQNEAQ. V lost 4 bases and J lost 3, with 10 bases in between. The CDR3 has 14 amino acids. CDR3 in DNA: TGTGCCAGCAGCTCATGGGAGAGCAAAAACATTCAGTACTTC. The encoded protein is CASSSWESKNIQYF.

In this sample, this clone turned up a few times. In DNA, the CDR3 is TGCGCCAGCAGTGAAAGACAGTTGAACACTGAAGCTTTCTTT. It codes for CASSERQLNTEAFF. The chain recombines TRBV10-2 with TRBJ1-1, with D perhaps TRBD1 (5 bases). CDR3 size: 14 residues. The V end was cut by 3 bases, the J end by 0 bases, with 8 bases between. Germline V CDR1 and CDR2: WSHSY, SAAADI.

The chain links TRBV4-3 to TRBJ1-2; no definite D call. The germline gives CDR1 LGHNA, CDR2 YSLEER. The CDR3 contains 16 residues. V lost 0 bases and J 4 bases, leaving 15 bases between the germline ends. The CDR3 spells CASSQDSPGLAYGYTF. CDR3 DNA: TGCGCCAGCAGCCAAGATTCCCCAGGATTGGCCTATGGCTACACCTTC.

The V gene is TRBV7-2, the J gene TRBJ2-1, with a weak D call TRBD1 (6 bases). CDR1 and CDR2 from the germline V gene are SGHTA and FQGNSA. The CDR3 is 16 residues long. Trimming removed 7 bases from V and 4 bases from J, with 20 bases in between. The CDR3 protein is CASMVGAVAIYNEQFF. The CDR3 bases are TGTGCCAGCATGGTGGGGGCGGTGGCAATTTACAATGAGCAGTTCTTC.